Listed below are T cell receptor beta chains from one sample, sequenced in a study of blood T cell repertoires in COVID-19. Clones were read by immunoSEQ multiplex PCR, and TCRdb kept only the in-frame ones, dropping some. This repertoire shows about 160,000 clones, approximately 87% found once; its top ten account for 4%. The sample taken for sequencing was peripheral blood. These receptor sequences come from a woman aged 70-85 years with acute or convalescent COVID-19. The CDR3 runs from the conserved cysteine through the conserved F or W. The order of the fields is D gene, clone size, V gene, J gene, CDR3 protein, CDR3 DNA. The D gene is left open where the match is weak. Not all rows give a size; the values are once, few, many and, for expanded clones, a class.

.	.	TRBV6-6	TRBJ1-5	CASSYNGGNNQPQHF	TGTGCCAGCAGTTACAACGGCGGAAACAATCAGCCCCAGCATTTT
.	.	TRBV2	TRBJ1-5	CASSAGDTSNQPQHF	TGTGCCAGCAGTGCCGGGGACACTAGCAATCAGCCCCAGCATTTT
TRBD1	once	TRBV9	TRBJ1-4	CASSGGQGLEKLFF	TGTGCCAGCAGCGGGGGACAGGGGCTGGAAAAACTGTTTTTT
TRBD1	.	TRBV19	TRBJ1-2	CASSTRTGFGYGYTF	TGTGCCAGTAGTACCCGGACAGGGTTTGGGTATGGCTACACCTTC
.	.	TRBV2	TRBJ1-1	CASSEQGTTEAFF	TGTGCCAGCAGTGAGCAGGGAACCACTGAAGCTTTCTTT
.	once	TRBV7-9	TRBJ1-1	CASSLPGNTEAFF	TGTGCCAGCAGCTTACCGGGGAACACTGAAGCTTTCTTT
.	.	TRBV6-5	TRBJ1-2	CASSNYRVDYGYTF	TGTGCCAGCAGTAACTACAGGGTGGACTATGGCTACACCTTC
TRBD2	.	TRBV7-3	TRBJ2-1	CASSLTGELADISYNEQFF	TGTGCCAGCAGCTTAACGGGGGAACTAGCGGATATCTCCTACAATGAGCAGTTCTTC
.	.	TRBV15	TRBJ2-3	CATSREAITDTQYF	TGTGCCACCAGCAGAGAAGCGATCACAGATACGCAGTATTTT
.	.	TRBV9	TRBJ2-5	CASSPKEGRWETQYF	TGTGCCAGCAGCCCAAAGGAGGGGAGATGGGAGACCCAGTACTTC
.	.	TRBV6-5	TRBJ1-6	CASSRYGKSNSPLHF	TGTGCCAGCAGCCGATACGGGAAATCCAATTCACCCCTCCACTTT
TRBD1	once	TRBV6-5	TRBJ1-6	CASSYLDRNSPLHF	TGTGCCAGCAGTTATCTGGACAGGAATTCACCCCTCCACTTT
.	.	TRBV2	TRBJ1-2	CASGQTYGYTF	TGTGCCAGCGGACAGACCTATGGCTACACCTTC
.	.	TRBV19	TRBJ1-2	CASSTRSGGYTF	TGTGCCAGTAGTACACGCTCGGGTGGCTACACCTTC
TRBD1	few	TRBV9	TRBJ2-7	CASSVVPRQGTYEQYF	TGTGCCAGCAGCGTAGTTCCAAGACAGGGGACCTACGAGCAGTACTTC
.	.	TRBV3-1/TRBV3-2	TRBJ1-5	CASSQRGSNQPQHF	TGTGCCAGCAGCCAAAGAGGGAGCAATCAGCCCCAGCATTTT
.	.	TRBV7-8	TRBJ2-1	CASSLVWLSSGNNEQFF	TGTGCCAGCAGCTTAGTATGGTTGAGTTCGGGAAACAATGAGCAGTTCTTC
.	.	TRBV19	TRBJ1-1	CASALAVNTEAFF	TGTGCCAGCGCCCTGGCAGTGAACACTGAAGCTTTCTTT
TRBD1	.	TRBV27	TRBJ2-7	CASSLRWNRDRAYEQYF	TGTGCCAGCAGTTTAAGGTGGAACCGGGACAGGGCTTACGAGCAGTACTTC